This T cell receptor beta chain stems from a study of CD8+ T cells in alopecia areata. It was cDNA, reverse transcribed from extracted RNA, that served as the sequencing template. The assay was immunoSEQ multiplex PCR, and TCRdb's table has in-frame clones only and misses some. This table has roughly 250,000 clones, roughly two thirds appearing once. This clone was found a few times. This TCR derives from a human donor with alopecia areata. The sample here was CD4+ T cells sorted from blood, taken at week 0.

DNA of the CDR3: TGTGCCAGCAGCGGACAGGGAGGCACCGGGGAGCTGTTTTTT. This gives the protein CASSGQGGTGELFF. The chain carries TRBV7-2 and TRBJ2-2, with TRBD1 matching 8 bases. Unmatched junction bases numbered 3, after V lost 5 bases and J lost 4 bases. CDR1 and CDR2 (germline): SGHTA, FQGNSA. The CDR3 runs 14 residues. Together with reference TRBV7-2 and TRBJ2-2, the CDR3 gives the full variable domain: GAGVSQSPSNKVTEKGKDVELRCDPISGHTALYWYRQSLGQGLEFLIYFQGNSAPDKSGLPSDRFSAERTGGSVSTLTIQRTQQEDSAVYLCASSGQGGTGELFFGEGSRLTVL.